What follows are 12 T cell receptor beta chains derived from one specimen sequenced in a study of T-cell reconstitution after alpha-beta-depleted transplantation in children. Preparation of the TCRbeta library was carried out with unique molecular identifiers. MiXCR, run by TCRdb on the PCR reads, gives a single entry per CDR3 protein. The repertoire holds over 300,000 distinct CDR3 sequences, with around a tenth as singletons. Sequenced material: PBMCs from the stem cell graft donor, taken from the stem cell graft. These receptors were taken from a human donor who donated a stem cell graft to a child with acute lymphoblastic leukemia.

The chain carries TRBV9 and TRBJ2-1; 13 positions match TRBD2. V gave up 3 bases and J gave up 8 bases; unmatched junction bases: 8. The CDR3 loop spans 16 amino acids. Per the germline V gene, CDR1 is SGDLS and CDR2 is YYNGEE. Written as DNA, the CDR3 is TGTGCCAGCAGCGAAGGGACTAGCGGGACCATCGATGAGCAGTTCTTC. Translated, it gives CASSEGTSGTIDEQFF.

A few counts support this clonotype. V usage is TRBV29-1 and J usage is TRBJ2-5; 7 nucleotides agree with TRBD1. The CDR3 length is 15 residues. V was pared by 4 bases and J by 1 base, with 9 bases of the junction left unmatched. Per the germline V gene, CDR1 is SQVTM and CDR2 is ANQGSEA. Here the CDR3 reads CSVGRQGRPQETQYF. CDR3 nucleotides: TGCAGCGTTGGTAGACAGGGCAGACCCCAAGAGACCCAGTACTTC. The full variable domain, with the rest looked up from reference TRBV29-1 and TRBJ2-5, is SAVISQKPSRDICQRGTSLTIQCQVDSQVTMMFWYRQQPGQSLTLIATANQGSEATYESGFVIDKFPISRPNLTFSTLTVSNMSPEDSSIYLCSVGRQGRPQETQYFGPGTRLLVL.

This clonotype was observed a few times. The V gene is TRBV5-1, the J gene TRBJ2-7; D might be TRBD1 or TRBD2, each matching 5 bases. Per germline, CDR1 SGHRS and CDR2 YFSETQ. V was shortened by 0 bases and J by 7 bases, with 8 bases between the two germline ends. The CDR3 length is 12 residues. The CDR3 protein is CASSLGDREQYF. The CDR3, as DNA: TGCGCCAGCAGCTTGGGGGACCGGGAGCAGTACTTC.

This clonotype was seen ten or more times. CDR3 protein: CASSLVGQNVEGYTF. DNA of the CDR3: TGCGCCAGCAGCTTGGTTGGACAGAATGTGGAAGGCTACACCTTC. The genes are TRBV5-1 and TRBJ1-2, with D possibly matching TRBD1 (6 bases). The length of the CDR3 is 15 residues. From germline, CDR1 is SGHRS and CDR2 YFSETQ. V lost 0 bases and J 8 bases, leaving 17 bases between the germline ends.

With respect to this clonotype: Given a much more abundant clone one base away, this may be a read error. V gene TRBV5-6 combines with J gene TRBJ2-2; D is undetermined. The CDR3 runs to 12 residues. V was clipped by 0 bases and J by 8 bases, with 5 bases between them. Germline V gene sequence: CDR1 SGHDT, CDR2 YYEEEE. The CDR3 nucleotides are TGTGCCAGCAGCTTGGCACGAGGGGAGCTGTTTTTT. It codes for CASSLARGELFF.

V and J are TRBV7-2 and TRBJ2-1; 8 bases align to TRBD1. This CDR3 has 18 amino acids. From germline, CDR1 is SGHTA and CDR2 FQGNSA. After removal of 3 bases from V and 9 bases from J, the junction contained 19 bases not matched to a gene. The CDR3 DNA follows: TGTGCCAGCAGCTTGCGGTGGTCTGTAGGACAGGGCCTGTTTGAGCAGTTCTTC. It is translated as CASSLRWSVGQGLFEQFF.

This sequence joins TRBV6-2 or TRBV6-3 and TRBJ2-7, with 9 bases matching TRBD1. The CDR3 extends over 15 amino acids. Germline CDR1 and CDR2: MNHEY and SVGEGT. V dropped 2 bases and J dropped 2; count of bases not matched to a gene: 4. CDR3 DNA: TGTGCCAGCAGTTACACCGGGACAGGGACCTACGAGCAGTACTTC. Protein product: CASSYTGTGTYEQYF.

The chain joins TRBV20-1 to TRBJ2-1; TRBD2 agrees at 10 bases. Germline CDR1 and CDR2: DFQATT and SNEGSKA (reference sequence). The CDR3 extends over 16 amino acids. V lost 4 bases and J lost 0; bases outside the gene matches: 6. The CDR3 bases are TGCAGTGCTACTGGGACTAGCGATAGCTCCTACAATGAGCAGTTCTTC. This encodes CSATGTSDSSYNEQFF.

This clonotype was picked up many times. The chain combines TRBV12-3 or TRBV12-4 with TRBJ1-5; the D gene is possibly TRBD1 (5 bases). The length of the CDR3 is 16 residues. V lost 2 bases and J 0 bases, leaving 11 bases between the germline ends. CDR3 DNA sequence: TGTGCCAGCAGTTTATTTGGACAAACTAGCAATCAGCCCCAGCATTTT. It translates to CASSLFGQTSNQPQHF.

This clonotype was counted ten times or more. The gene calls are TRBV6-1 and TRBJ2-3; D is undetermined. The CDR3 contains 14 residues. CDR1 and CDR2 from the germline V gene are MNHNS and SASEGT. V lost 7 bases, J lost 2 bases, and 13 bases lay in between. Here the CDR3 reads CASTGPGTTDTQYF. The CDR3 DNA is TGTGCCAGCACCGGACCGGGTACCACAGATACGCAGTATTTT.

V usage is TRBV7-9 and J usage is TRBJ2-7, with 10 bases that match TRBD1. The CDR3 totals 15 residues. The V gene's germline CDR1 is SEHNR and CDR2 FQNEAQ (reference sequence). The V and J ends lost 5 bases and 3 bases, in that order; junction bases with no gene match: 7. The CDR3 here is CASSGTGQGSYEQYF. DNA of the CDR3: TGTGCCAGCAGCGGAACGGGACAGGGGAGCTACGAGCAGTACTTC.

This chain links TRBV12-3 or TRBV12-4 with TRBJ1-1; D ambiguous. The CDR3 is made up of 14 amino acids. The ends were cut back, 0 bases at V and 3 bases at J, with 8 bases in the middle. The CDR3 coding sequence is TGTGCCAGCAGTTTAGCAGCGGTGTACACTGAAGCTTTCTTT. This translates into CASSLAAVYTEAFF.